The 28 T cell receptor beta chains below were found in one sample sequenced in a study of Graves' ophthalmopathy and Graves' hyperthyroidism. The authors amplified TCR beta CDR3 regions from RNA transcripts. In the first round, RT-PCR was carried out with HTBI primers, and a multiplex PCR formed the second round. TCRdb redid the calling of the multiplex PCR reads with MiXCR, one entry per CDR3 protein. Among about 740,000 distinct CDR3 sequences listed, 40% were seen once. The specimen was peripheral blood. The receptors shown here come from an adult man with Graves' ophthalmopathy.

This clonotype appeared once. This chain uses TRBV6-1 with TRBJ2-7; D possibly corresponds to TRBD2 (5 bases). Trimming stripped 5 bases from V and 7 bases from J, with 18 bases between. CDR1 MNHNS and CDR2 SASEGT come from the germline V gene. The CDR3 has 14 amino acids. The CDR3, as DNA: TGTGCCAGCAGTTACGGGGAGAACACCGGGGAGCAGTACTTC. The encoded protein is CASSYGENTGEQYF.

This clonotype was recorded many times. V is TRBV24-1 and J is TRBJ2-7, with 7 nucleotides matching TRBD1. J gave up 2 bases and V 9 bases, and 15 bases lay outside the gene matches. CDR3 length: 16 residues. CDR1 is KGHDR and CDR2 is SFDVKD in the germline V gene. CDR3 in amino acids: CATAPSRDSRTYEQYF. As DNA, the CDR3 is TGTGCCACCGCCCCAAGCCGGGACAGCCGTACCTACGAGCAGTACTTC.

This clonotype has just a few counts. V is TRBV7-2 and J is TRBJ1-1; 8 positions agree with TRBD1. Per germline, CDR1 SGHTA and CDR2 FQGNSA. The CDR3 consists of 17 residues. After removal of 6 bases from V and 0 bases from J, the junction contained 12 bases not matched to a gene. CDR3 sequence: CASSYRTGGPMNTEAFF. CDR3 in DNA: TGTGCCAGCAGTTACCGCACAGGGGGGCCTATGAACACTGAAGCTTTCTTT.

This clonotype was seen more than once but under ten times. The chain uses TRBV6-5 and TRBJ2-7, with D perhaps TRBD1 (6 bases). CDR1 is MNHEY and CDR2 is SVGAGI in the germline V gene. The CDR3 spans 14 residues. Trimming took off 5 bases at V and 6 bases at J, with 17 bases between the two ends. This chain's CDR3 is CASSVQGWVPEQYF. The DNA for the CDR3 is TGTGCCAGCAGTGTTCAGGGGTGGGTCCCCGAGCAGTACTTC.

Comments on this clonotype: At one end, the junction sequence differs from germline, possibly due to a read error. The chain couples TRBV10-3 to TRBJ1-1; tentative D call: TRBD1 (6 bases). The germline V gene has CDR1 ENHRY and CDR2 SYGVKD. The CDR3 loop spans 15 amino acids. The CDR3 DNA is TGTGCCAGCAGTACCGTCGGGACACCCACCCTAGAAGCTTTCTTT. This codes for CASSTVGTPTLEAFF.

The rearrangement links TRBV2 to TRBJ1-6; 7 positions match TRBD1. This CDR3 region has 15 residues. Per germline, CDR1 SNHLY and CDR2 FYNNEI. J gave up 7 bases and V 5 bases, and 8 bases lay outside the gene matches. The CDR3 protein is CASSSGGGQNSPLHF. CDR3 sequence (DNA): TGTGCCAGCAGTTCGGGGGGGGGACAGAATTCACCCCTCCACTTT.

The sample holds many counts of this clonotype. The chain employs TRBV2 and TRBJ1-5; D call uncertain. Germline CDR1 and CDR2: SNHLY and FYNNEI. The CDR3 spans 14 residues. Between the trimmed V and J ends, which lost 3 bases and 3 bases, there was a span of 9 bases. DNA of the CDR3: TGTGCCAGCAGTGAGGACGGACCCAATCAGCCCCAGCATTTT. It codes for CASSEDGPNQPQHF.

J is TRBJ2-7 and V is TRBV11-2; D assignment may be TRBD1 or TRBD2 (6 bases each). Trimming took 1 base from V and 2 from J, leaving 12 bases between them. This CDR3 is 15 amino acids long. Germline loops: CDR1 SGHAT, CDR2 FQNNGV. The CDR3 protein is CASSLGGARTYEQYF. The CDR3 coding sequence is TGTGCCAGCAGCTTAGGGGGGGCGAGGACCTACGAGCAGTACTTC.

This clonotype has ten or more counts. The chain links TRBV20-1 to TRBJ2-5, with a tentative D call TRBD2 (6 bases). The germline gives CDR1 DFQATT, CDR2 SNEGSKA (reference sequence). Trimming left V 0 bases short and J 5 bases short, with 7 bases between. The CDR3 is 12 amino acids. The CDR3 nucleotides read TGCAGTGCTAGAGATGCGGGGGAGACCCAGTACTTC. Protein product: CSARDAGETQYF.

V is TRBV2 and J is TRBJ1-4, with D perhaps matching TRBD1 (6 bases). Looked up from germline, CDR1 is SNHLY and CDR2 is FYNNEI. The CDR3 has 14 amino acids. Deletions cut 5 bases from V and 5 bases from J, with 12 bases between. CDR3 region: CASSHRVMNEKLFF. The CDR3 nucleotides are TGTGCCAGCAGTCACAGGGTAATGAATGAAAAACTGTTTTTT.

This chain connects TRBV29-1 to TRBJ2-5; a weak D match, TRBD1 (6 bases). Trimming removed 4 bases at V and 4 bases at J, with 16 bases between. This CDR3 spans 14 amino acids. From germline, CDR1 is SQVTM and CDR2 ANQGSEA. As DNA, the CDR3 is TGCAGCGTTGCCGCAGGGGTTTCGGGAGAGACCCAGTACTTC. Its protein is CSVAAGVSGETQYF.

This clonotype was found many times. This CDR3 reads CASSLEGASNQPQHF. CDR3 nucleotides: TGTGCCAGCAGCTTAGAGGGGGCGAGCAATCAGCCCCAGCATTTT. This chain connects TRBV7-9 to TRBJ1-5, with 7 bases fitting TRBD1. Germline V lookup: CDR1 SEHNR, CDR2 FQNEAQ (reference sequence). Trimming took 1 base from V and 1 from J; bases not matched to a gene: 1. This CDR3 spans 15 amino acids.

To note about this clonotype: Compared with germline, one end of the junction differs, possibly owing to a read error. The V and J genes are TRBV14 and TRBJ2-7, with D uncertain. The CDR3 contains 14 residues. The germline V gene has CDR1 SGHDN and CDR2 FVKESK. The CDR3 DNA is TGTGCCAGCAGCCAAGACGACAACTCCTACGAGCAGTGCTTC. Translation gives CASSQDDNSYEQCF. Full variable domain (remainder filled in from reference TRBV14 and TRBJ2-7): EAGVTQFPSHSVIEKGQTVTLRCDPISGHDNLYWYRRVMGKEIKFLLHFVKESKQDESGMPNNRFLAERTGGTYSTLKVQPAELEDSGVYFCASSQDDNSYEQCFGPGTRLTVT.

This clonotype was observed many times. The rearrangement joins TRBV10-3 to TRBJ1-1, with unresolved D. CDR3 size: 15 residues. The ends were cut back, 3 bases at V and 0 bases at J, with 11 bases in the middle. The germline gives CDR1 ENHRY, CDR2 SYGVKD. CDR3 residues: CAISEFRAMNTEAFF. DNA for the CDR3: TGTGCCATCAGTGAATTTAGAGCTATGAACACTGAAGCTTTCTTT.

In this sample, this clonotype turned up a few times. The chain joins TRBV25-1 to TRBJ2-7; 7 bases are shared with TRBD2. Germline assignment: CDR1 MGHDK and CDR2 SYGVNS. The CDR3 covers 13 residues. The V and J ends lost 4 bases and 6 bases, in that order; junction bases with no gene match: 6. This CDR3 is CASSAPWGGEQYF. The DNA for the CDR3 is TGTGCCAGCAGTGCCCCCTGGGGGGGCGAGCAGTACTTC.

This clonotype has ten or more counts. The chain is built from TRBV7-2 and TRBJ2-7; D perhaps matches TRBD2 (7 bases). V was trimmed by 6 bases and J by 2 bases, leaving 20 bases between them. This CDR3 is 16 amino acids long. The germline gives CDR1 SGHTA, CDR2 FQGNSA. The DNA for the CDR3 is TGTGCCAGCAGTTCGCGGGGGCGCCAGGCGACCTACGAGCAGTACTTC. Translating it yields CASSSRGRQATYEQYF.

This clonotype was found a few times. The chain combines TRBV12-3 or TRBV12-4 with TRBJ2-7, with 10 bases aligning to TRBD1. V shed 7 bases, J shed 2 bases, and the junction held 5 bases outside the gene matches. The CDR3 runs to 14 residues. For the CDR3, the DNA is TGTGCCAGCACCCGGACAGGGGGGGCCTACGAGCAGTACTTC. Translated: CASTRTGGAYEQYF.

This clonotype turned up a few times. The CDR3 coding sequence is TGTGCCAGCAGAAAGAGGGGGATAAACACCGGGGAGCTGTTTTTT. Translating it yields CASRKRGINTGELFF. This sequence joins TRBV25-1 and TRBJ2-2; a weak D match, TRBD1 (6 bases). V lost 6 bases to trimming and J lost 2 bases, with 13 bases between them. The length of the CDR3 is 15 residues. Per the germline V gene, CDR1 is MGHDK and CDR2 is SYGVNS.

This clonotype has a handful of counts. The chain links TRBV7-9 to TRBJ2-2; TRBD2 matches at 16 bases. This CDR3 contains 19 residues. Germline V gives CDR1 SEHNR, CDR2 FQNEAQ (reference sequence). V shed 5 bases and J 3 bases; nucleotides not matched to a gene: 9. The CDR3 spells CASSPYWGLAGGDTGELFF. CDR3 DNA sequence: TGTGCCAGCAGCCCCTACTGGGGACTAGCGGGAGGGGACACCGGGGAGCTGTTTTTT.

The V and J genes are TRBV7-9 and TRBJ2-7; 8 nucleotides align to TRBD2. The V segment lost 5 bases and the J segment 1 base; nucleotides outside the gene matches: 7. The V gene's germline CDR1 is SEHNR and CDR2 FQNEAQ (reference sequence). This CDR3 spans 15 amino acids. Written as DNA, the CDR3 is TGTGCCAGCAGCCAAGGAGCGGGAGCTTCCTACGAGCAGTACTTC. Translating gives CASSQGAGASYEQYF. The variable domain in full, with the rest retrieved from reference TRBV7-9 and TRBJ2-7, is DTGVSQNPRHKITKRGQNVTFRCDPISEHNRLYWYRQTLGQGPEFLTYFQNEAQLEKSRLLSDRFSAERPKGSFSTLEIQRTEQGDSAMYLCASSQGAGASYEQYFGPGTRLTVT.

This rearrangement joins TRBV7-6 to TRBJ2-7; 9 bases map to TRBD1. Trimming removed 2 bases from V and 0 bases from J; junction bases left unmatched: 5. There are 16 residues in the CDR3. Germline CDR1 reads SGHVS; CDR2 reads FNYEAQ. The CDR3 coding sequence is TGTGCCAGCAGCTTATTGGGGACAGGGCCCTCCTACGAGCAGTACTTC. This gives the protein CASSLLGTGPSYEQYF.

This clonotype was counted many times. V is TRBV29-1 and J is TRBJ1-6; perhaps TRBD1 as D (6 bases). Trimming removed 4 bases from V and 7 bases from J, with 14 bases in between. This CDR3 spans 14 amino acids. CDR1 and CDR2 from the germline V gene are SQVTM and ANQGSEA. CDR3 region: CSVGLAGANSPLHF. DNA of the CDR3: TGCAGCGTTGGACTCGCAGGGGCAAATTCACCCCTCCACTTT.

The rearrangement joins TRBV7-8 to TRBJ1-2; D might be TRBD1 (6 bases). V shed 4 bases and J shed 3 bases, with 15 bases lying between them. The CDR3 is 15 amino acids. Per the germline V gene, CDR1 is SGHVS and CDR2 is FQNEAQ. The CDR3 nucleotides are TGTGCCAGCAGCTCGGGGGCCCCGCGGGACTATGGCTACACCTTC. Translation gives CASSSGAPRDYGYTF.

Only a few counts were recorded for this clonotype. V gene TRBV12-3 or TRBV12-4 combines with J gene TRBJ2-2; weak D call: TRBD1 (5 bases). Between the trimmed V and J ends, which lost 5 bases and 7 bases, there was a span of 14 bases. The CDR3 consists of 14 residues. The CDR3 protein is CASSLQQGVGELFF. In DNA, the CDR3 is TGTGCCAGCAGTCTACAACAAGGGGTCGGGGAGCTGTTTTTT.

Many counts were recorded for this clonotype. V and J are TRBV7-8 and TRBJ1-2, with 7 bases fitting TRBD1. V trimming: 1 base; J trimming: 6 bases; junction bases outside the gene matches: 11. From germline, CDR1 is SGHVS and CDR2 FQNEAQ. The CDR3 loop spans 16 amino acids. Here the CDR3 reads CASSLEWTGARDGYTF. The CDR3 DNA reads TGTGCCAGCAGCTTAGAGTGGACAGGCGCTAGGGATGGCTACACCTTC.

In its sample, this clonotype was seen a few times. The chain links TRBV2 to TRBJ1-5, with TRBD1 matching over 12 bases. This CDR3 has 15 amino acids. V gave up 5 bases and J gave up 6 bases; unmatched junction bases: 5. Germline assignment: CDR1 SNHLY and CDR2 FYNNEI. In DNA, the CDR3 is TGTGCCAGCAGTAGGGGACAGGGGGCGAGTCAGCCCCAGCATTTT. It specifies CASSRGQGASQPQHF.

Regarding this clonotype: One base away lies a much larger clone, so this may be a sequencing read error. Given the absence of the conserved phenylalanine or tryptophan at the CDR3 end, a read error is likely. The CDR3 region has the DNA TGTGCCAGCAGCGTAGCTACCGGGTCCGAGCAGTACCTC. This gives the protein CASSVATGSEQYL. The V call is TRBV9, the J call TRBJ2-7, with D unclear. The CDR3 runs to 13 residues. Trimming removed 0 bases from V and 6 bases from J, with 10 bases in between. Per germline, CDR1 SGDLS and CDR2 YYNGEE.

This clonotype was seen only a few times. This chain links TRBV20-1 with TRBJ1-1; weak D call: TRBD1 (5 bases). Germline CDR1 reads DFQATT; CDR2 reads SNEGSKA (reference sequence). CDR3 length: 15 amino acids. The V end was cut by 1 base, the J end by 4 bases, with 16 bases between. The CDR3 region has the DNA TGCAGTGCTAGAGCCGCGGGCAGGGTGGGCACTGAAGCTTTCTTT. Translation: CSARAAGRVGTEAFF.